This T cell receptor (beta chain) emerged from a study of cytomegalovirus exposure and HLA in healthy donors. The sample holds a few counts of this clone. As the CDR3 is not closed by the conserved phenylalanine or tryptophan, this likely results from a read error. The limits of the CDR3 on the DNA are not certain, so only TCRdb's listed CDR3 is given. Amplification used 60 Vbeta primers and 13 Jbeta primers. Sequencing used immunoSEQ multiplex PCR; TCRdb keeps in-frame clones, though not all of them. The sample lists 65,000 to 85,000 clones, more than 75% seen once, with about 12% in the top ten. CDR1 and CDR2 (germline): MDHEN, SYDVKM. Inclusive of both ends, the CDR3 amounts to 13 amino acids.

This sequence originates from a male donor in good health and CMV-seropositive. The sample taken for sequencing was PBMCs. The V call is TRBV28, the J call TRBJ2-3; the D call in the table, TRBD2, was not verified against the DNA. CDR3 amino acids: CASSLTRGSGAVI.